One T cell receptor beta chain is described in this entry. Its antigen is unidentified. The sample is drawn from a study of identical twins. Germline lookup yields CDR1 LGHDT and CDR2 YNNKEL (reference sequence). There are 17 residues in the CDR3. V lost 1 base and J 0 bases, leaving 14 bases between the germline ends. Findings of the study overall: Invariant cells of the MAIT and iNKT types might have partly distorted the zero-insertion analyses.

TCRdb reanalysed the 5' RACE reads using MiXCR and keeps one entry per CDR3 protein. Of about 530,000 distinct CDR3 sequences detected, under 25% appear once; the ten largest clones hold around 0.5%. These same data were also listed under a study on yellow fever vaccine responses in identical twins.

V and J are TRBV3-1 and TRBJ2-3, with a possible D match to TRBD2 (6 bases). The TCR was taken from a young woman in good health. The sequencing input was CD4+ T cells sorted from blood. The CDR3 DNA reads as TGTGCCAGCAGCCAAGGATTGCTAGCGAGGAGCACAGATACGCAGTATTTT. This encodes CASSQGLLARSTDTQYF.